This T cell receptor beta chain was obtained from a study of cytomegalovirus exposure and HLA in healthy donors. Whole-study findings and limits: A classifier reportedly called cytomegalovirus status with high sensitivity and specificity.

This clone was detected only once. No antigen is known for it. The PCR was carried out with 60 Vbeta primers and 13 Jbeta primers. Assay: immunoSEQ multiplex PCR; the TCRdb copy retains only in-frame clones and omits some. The sample holds around 180,000 clones, 70% to 80% seen once. The clonotype was recovered from a woman aged 40-49 years in good health and CMV-seronegative. Sequencing input: PBMCs.

CDR3 in amino acids: CACHRDRVREQYF. As DNA, the CDR3 is TGTGCCTGCCACCGGGACAGGGTACGCGAGCAGTACTTC. J is TRBJ2-7 and V is TRBV30; the match to TRBD1 covers 9 bases. Germline loops: CDR1 GTSNPN, CDR2 SVGIG (reference sequence). With V trimmed by 6 bases and J by 6 bases, 9 bases remained unmatched. CDR3 size: 13 residues. Full variable domain (missing parts from reference TRBV30 and TRBJ2-7): SQTIHQWPATLVQPVGSPLSLECTVEGTSNPNLYWYRQAAGRGLQLLFYSVGIGQISSEVPQNLSASRPQDRQFILSSKKLLLSDSGFYLCACHRDRVREQYFGPGTRLTVT.